The 27 T cell receptor beta chains listed next were all sequenced from one sample in a study of identical twins. TCRdb processed the 5' RACE reads anew with MiXCR; each CDR3 protein has one entry. There are fewer than 650,000 distinct CDR3 sequences in the sample; just over 7% occur only once, and 1.6% lies in the top ten. These records were also assigned to another study, of yellow fever vaccine responses in identical twins.

Sample: PBMCs. The receptor set was obtained from a woman under 30 in good health.

Only a few counts were recorded for this clonotype. The chain joins TRBV3-1 to TRBJ2-7; 9 bases match TRBD1. CDR3 length: 16 residues. The V segment lost 2 bases and the J segment 4 bases; nucleotides outside the gene matches: 9. Germline V gene lookup returns CDR1 LGHDT and CDR2 YNNKEL (reference sequence). In DNA form, the CDR3 reads TGTGCCAGCAGCCAACGTGGGACAGGGTTTGGGTACGAGCAGTACTTC. This codes for CASSQRGTGFGYEQYF.

Remarks on this clonotype: A much bigger clone sits one base away, suggesting this may be a read error. This chain links TRBV5-1 with TRBJ2-7; TRBD2 aligns across 9 bases. Germline V lookup: CDR1 SGHRS, CDR2 YFSETQ. The CDR3 spans 15 residues. CDR3 DNA: TGCACCAGCAGCTTGACTAGCGGCCCTCGCAACGAGCAGTACTTC. This codes for CTSSLTSGPRNEQYF.

The V call is TRBV2, the J call TRBJ2-5; TRBD2 aligns across 10 bases. CDR1 and CDR2 from the germline V gene are SNHLY and FYNNEI. This CDR3 contains 16 residues. Trimming removed 1 base from V and 1 base from J; junction bases left unmatched: 3. The CDR3 nucleotides are TGTGCCAGCAGTGAAGAAGCGGGAGGGGCCCAAGAGACCCAGTACTTC. This gives the protein CASSEEAGGAQETQYF.

This clonotype was found a few times. The chain recombines TRBV29-1 with TRBJ2-3; D might be TRBD1 (5 bases). The length of the CDR3 is 13 residues. Germline loops: CDR1 SQVTM, CDR2 ANQGSEA. V lost 5 bases and J lost 2, with 11 bases in between. CDR3 amino acids: CSVTGLSTDTQYF. The CDR3 DNA sequence: TGCAGCGTTACAGGATTATCCACAGATACGCAGTATTTT.

This clonotype was seen at least ten times. The CDR3 region has the DNA TGTGCCAGCAGTGCCCCCGGGACAGCTATCGACTATGGCTACACCTTC. Translation gives CASSAPGTAIDYGYTF. V and J are TRBV12-3 or TRBV12-4 and TRBJ1-2; 7 bases align to TRBD1. The length of the CDR3 is 16 residues. The J segment lost 3 bases and the V segment lost 5 bases, leaving 12 bases of the junction unmatched.

This chain links TRBV7-9 with TRBJ2-7; the D is unclear. Germline V gene lookup returns CDR1 SEHNR and CDR2 FQNEAQ (reference sequence). This CDR3 spans 14 amino acids. V was clipped by 1 base and J by 6 bases, with 13 bases between them. This CDR3 is CASSLDGLGVEQYF. In DNA, the CDR3 is TGTGCCAGCAGCTTAGATGGGCTAGGAGTCGAGCAGTACTTC.

This clonotype was counted between two and nine times. V gene TRBV5-6 combines with J gene TRBJ2-2, with 8 nucleotides matching TRBD2. CDR1 and CDR2 from the germline V gene are SGHDT and YYEEEE. Losses at the gene ends were 1 base for V and 5 bases for J; bases not matched to a gene: 10. The CDR3 is 17 residues long. The CDR3 protein is CASSLSLVAGRTGELFF. The CDR3 coding sequence is TGTGCCAGCAGCTTGTCCCTAGTAGCGGGACGAACCGGGGAGCTGTTTTTT.

In this sample, this clonotype turned up a few times. V usage is TRBV3-1 and J usage is TRBJ1-1; D ambiguous. V was trimmed by 4 bases and J by 7 bases, leaving 16 bases between them. Germline values: CDR1 LGHDT, CDR2 YNNKEL (reference sequence). CDR3 length equals 14 residues. CDR3 bases: TGTGCCAGCAGCCCCCAGTACGGAGTCAGTGAAGCTTTCTTT. Amino acids: CASSPQYGVSEAFF.

CDR3 protein: CASSLPARDTQYF. In nucleotides, the CDR3 is TGTGCCAGCAGTCTCCCCGCACGGGATACGCAGTATTTT. The chain joins TRBV28 to TRBJ2-3, with no clear D. The CDR3 runs 13 residues. The V end lost 5 bases, the J end lost 6 bases, and 12 bases lay between the germline ends. Germline V gene data show CDR1 as MDHEN and CDR2 as SYDVKM.

This clonotype showed up many times. The V gene is TRBV28, the J gene TRBJ2-5; D is perhaps TRBD2 (5 bases). Trimming shortened V by 7 bases and J by 2 bases, and 14 bases separated the two germline ends. The CDR3 runs to 14 residues. Germline V gene lookup returns CDR1 MDHEN and CDR2 SYDVKM. The CDR3 is CASKEERPQETQYF. As DNA, the CDR3 is TGTGCCAGCAAGGAGGAGCGGCCGCAAGAGACCCAGTACTTC. Full variable domain (outside the CDR3, taken from reference TRBV28 and TRBJ2-5): DVKVTQSSRYLVKRTGEKVFLECVQDMDHENMFWYRQDPGLGLRLIYFSYDVKMKEKGDIPEGYSVSREKKERFSLILESASTNQTSMYLCASKEERPQETQYFGPGTRLLVL.

The V call is TRBV7-9, the J call TRBJ2-7, with a tentative D call TRBD2 (6 bases). The CDR3 spans 10 residues. The V gene's germline CDR1 is SEHNR and CDR2 FQNEAQ (reference sequence). Trimming shortened V by 8 bases and J by 6 bases, and 8 bases separated the two germline ends. The CDR3 coding sequence is TGTGCCAGCTCGACTAGCGAGCAGTACTTC. Its protein product is CASSTSEQYF.

The rearrangement joins TRBV11-2 to TRBJ2-2, with a tentative D call TRBD2 (6 bases). The CDR3 runs to 14 residues. V shed 5 bases and J shed 6 bases, with 13 bases lying between them. CDR1 and CDR2 from the germline V gene are SGHAT and FQNNGV. The CDR3 loop is CASSQRTIAGELFF. In nucleotides, the CDR3 is TGTGCCAGCAGCCAACGGACTATCGCCGGGGAGCTGTTTTTT.

The chain is built from TRBV7-3 and TRBJ1-2, with 9 nucleotides matching TRBD1. The CDR3 sequence is 18 residues long. The trim removed 5 bases at V and 2 bases at J, leaving 15 bases unmatched. CDR1 SGHTA and CDR2 FQGTGA come from the germline V gene. This CDR3 is CASSLIGPATGGNYGYTF. DNA of the CDR3: TGTGCCAGCAGCCTTATAGGGCCTGCGACAGGGGGAAACTATGGCTACACCTTC.

This clonotype was detected a few times. The rearrangement uses TRBV15 and TRBJ2-7; tentative D call: TRBD2 (5 bases). CDR3 length equals 18 residues. Trimming took 1 base from V and 6 from J, leaving 25 bases between them. Germline V gene sequence: CDR1 LNHNV, CDR2 YYDKDF (reference sequence). CDR3 nucleotide sequence: TGTGCCACCAGCAGAGGTCCCGGCTTGGGCGGGTTCTCAGGCGAGCAGTACTTC. Translating it yields CATSRGPGLGGFSGEQYF.

This clonotype showed up many times. The rearrangement uses TRBV7-9 and TRBJ1-1; tentatively, D is TRBD1 (5 bases). The V gene's germline CDR1 is SEHNR and CDR2 FQNEAQ (reference sequence). This CDR3 contains 14 residues. Deletions cut 6 bases from V and 5 bases from J, with 16 bases between. The CDR3 DNA reads TGTGCCAGCAGTCTCAACGGGGGGATGACTGAAGCTTTCTTT. It yields the protein CASSLNGGMTEAFF.

This clonotype was counted between two and nine times. This sequence joins TRBV5-1 and TRBJ2-5; TRBD1 matches at 11 bases. The V segment lost 2 bases and the J segment 2 bases; nucleotides outside the gene matches: 5. The germline V gene encodes CDR1 SGHRS and CDR2 YFSETQ. This CDR3 has 16 residues. The CDR3 sequence is CASSLSRDRGQETQYF. The CDR3, as DNA: TGCGCCAGCAGCTTATCCCGGGACAGGGGGCAAGAGACCCAGTACTTC.

This clonotype appeared many times. The CDR3 reads CSVEGGTGFGYTF. The CDR3 DNA sequence: TGCAGCGTTGAAGGCGGGACAGGCTTTGGCTACACCTTC. The chain carries TRBV29-1 and TRBJ1-2; TRBD1 aligns across 8 bases. Trimming cost V 1 base and J 7 bases; bases outside gene matches: 5. CDR3 length: 13 residues. Germline CDR1 reads SQVTM; CDR2 reads ANQGSEA.

The chain recombines TRBV20-1 with TRBJ2-2; 9 bases line up with TRBD1. Germline lookup yields CDR1 DFQATT and CDR2 SNEGSKA (reference sequence). The CDR3 consists of 15 residues. J gave up 3 bases and V 3 bases, and 5 bases lay outside the gene matches. CDR3 bases: TGCAGTGCTAGCCAGGGGGACAGGGACACCGGGGAGCTGTTTTTT. This sequence encodes CSASQGDRDTGELFF.

In this sample, this clonotype turned up a few times. The chain recombines TRBV6-1 with TRBJ1-2; no firm D call. This CDR3 spans 14 amino acids. Germline V gene sequence: CDR1 MNHNS, CDR2 SASEGT. The V gene lost 5 bases and the J gene lost 8 bases, with 18 bases spanning the gap. The CDR3 sequence: CASSTGANARGYTF. The CDR3 DNA reads TGTGCCAGCAGTACCGGTGCAAACGCCCGGGGCTACACCTTC.

The rearrangement uses TRBV2 and TRBJ2-1, with no clear D. V was trimmed by 7 bases and J by 3 bases, leaving 10 bases between them. CDR1 and CDR2 from the germline V gene are SNHLY and FYNNEI. The CDR3 length is 13 residues. CDR3 nucleotides: TGTGCCAGCATTACAGAAATCTACAATGAGCAGTTCTTC. As protein: CASITEIYNEQFF. Full variable domain (rest looked up from reference TRBV2 and TRBJ2-1): EPEVTQTPSHQVTQMGQEVILRCVPISNHLYFYWYRQILGQKVEFLVSFYNNEISEKSEIFDDQFSVERPDGSNFTLKIRSTKLEDSAMYFCASITEIYNEQFFGPGTRLTVL.

This clonotype was counted many times. The chain carries TRBV10-3 and TRBJ2-7, with TRBD1 matching 10 bases. The germline V gene has CDR1 ENHRY and CDR2 SYGVKD. The CDR3 consists of 14 residues. With 4 bases clipped from V and 3 bases from J, the junction kept 3 bases outside the gene matches. The CDR3 loop is CAISVGDRGYEQYF. In DNA, the CDR3 is TGTGCCATCAGTGTGGGGGACAGGGGCTACGAGCAGTACTTC.

The chain is built from TRBV27 and TRBJ2-7; D unclear. CDR1 is MNHEY, CDR2 SMNVEV, per germline (reference sequence). The CDR3 consists of 13 residues. Trimming cost V 5 bases and J 3 bases, with 11 bases left between them. Here the CDR3 reads CASSISVLYEQYF. The CDR3 DNA follows: TGTGCCAGCAGTATCTCAGTCCTCTACGAGCAGTACTTC.

In this sample, this clonotype turned up a few times. The V call is TRBV5-1, the J call TRBJ2-3; 8 nucleotides line up with TRBD1. The CDR3 runs 15 residues. The trim removed 0 bases at V and 10 bases at J, leaving 10 bases unmatched. Looked up from germline, CDR1 is SGHRS and CDR2 is YFSETQ. This chain's CDR3 is CASSLGRDRQIPQYF. The CDR3 DNA follows: TGCGCCAGCAGCTTGGGGAGGGACAGGCAGATACCGCAGTATTTT.

The sample holds a few counts of this clonotype. The chain employs TRBV6-5 and TRBJ1-1, with unresolved D. V lost 0 bases to trimming and J lost 1 base, with 6 bases between them. Germline assignment: CDR1 MNHEY and CDR2 SVGAGI. The CDR3 runs 14 residues. This chain's CDR3 is CASSYSQKNTEAFF. As DNA, the CDR3 is TGTGCCAGCAGTTACTCGCAGAAGAACACTGAAGCTTTCTTT.

This clonotype has ten or more counts. The chain employs TRBV12-3 or TRBV12-4 and TRBJ2-7; 7 bases are a match to TRBD2. With 3 bases clipped from V and 2 bases from J, the junction kept 13 bases outside the gene matches. This CDR3 spans 17 amino acids. The CDR3 sequence: CASSFRGSKPFPYEQYF. In DNA form, the CDR3 reads TGTGCCAGCAGTTTTCGCGGGAGTAAACCCTTCCCCTACGAGCAGTACTTC.

In nucleotides, the CDR3 is TGTGCCAGCAGCCAAGATAAGGCAGGGGGCACTGAAGCTTTCTTT. Its translation is CASSQDKAGGTEAFF. V and J are TRBV4-2 and TRBJ1-1, with 7 bases aligning to TRBD1. This CDR3 is 15 amino acids long. Germline V gene lookup returns CDR1 LGHNA and CDR2 YNFKEQ. After removal of 0 bases from V and 4 bases from J, the junction contained 5 bases not matched to a gene.

There are many counts of this clonotype. This sequence joins TRBV15 and TRBJ2-2; 8 bases line up with TRBD2. V gave up 0 bases and J gave up 5 bases; unmatched junction bases: 2. CDR1 and CDR2 (germline): LNHNV, YYDKDF (reference sequence). The CDR3 has 15 amino acids. This CDR3 reads CATSREGTSTGELFF. CDR3 DNA sequence: TGTGCCACCAGCAGAGAGGGGACTAGTACCGGGGAGCTGTTTTTT. The whole variable domain, remainder taken from reference TRBV15 and TRBJ2-2, is DAMVIQNPRYQVTQFGKPVTLSCSQTLNHNVMYWYQQKSSQAPKLLFHYYDKDFNNEADTPDNFQSRRPNTSFCFLDIRSPGLGDTAMYLCATSREGTSTGELFFGEGSRLTVL.